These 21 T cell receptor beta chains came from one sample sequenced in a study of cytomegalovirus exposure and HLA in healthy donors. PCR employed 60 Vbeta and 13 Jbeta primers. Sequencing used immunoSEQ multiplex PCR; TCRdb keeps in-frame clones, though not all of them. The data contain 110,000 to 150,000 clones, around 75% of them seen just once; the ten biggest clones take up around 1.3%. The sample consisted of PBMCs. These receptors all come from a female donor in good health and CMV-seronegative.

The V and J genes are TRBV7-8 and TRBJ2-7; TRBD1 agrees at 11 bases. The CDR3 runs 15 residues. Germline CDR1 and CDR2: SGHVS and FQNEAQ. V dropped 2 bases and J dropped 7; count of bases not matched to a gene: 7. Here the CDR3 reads CASSLRGQGADEQYF. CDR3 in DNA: TGTGCCAGCAGCTTAAGAGGACAGGGGGCCGATGAGCAGTACTTC.

The CDR3 coding sequence is TGTGCCAGTAGTATACTAGCGGGAGGTTCCTACAATGAGCAGTTCTTC. Translated, it gives CASSILAGGSYNEQFF. The genes are TRBV19 and TRBJ2-1, with 11 positions matching TRBD2. This CDR3 has 16 residues. Germline V gene sequence: CDR1 LNHDA, CDR2 SQIVND (reference sequence). The V and J ends lost 2 bases and 1 base, in that order; junction bases with no gene match: 1.

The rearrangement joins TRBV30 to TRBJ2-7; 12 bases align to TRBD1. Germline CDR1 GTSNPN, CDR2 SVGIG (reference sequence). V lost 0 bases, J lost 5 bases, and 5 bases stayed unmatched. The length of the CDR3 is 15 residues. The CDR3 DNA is TGTGCCTGGAGTGTAACCGGGACAGGGGGCGACGAGCAGTACTTC. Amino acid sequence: CAWSVTGTGGDEQYF.

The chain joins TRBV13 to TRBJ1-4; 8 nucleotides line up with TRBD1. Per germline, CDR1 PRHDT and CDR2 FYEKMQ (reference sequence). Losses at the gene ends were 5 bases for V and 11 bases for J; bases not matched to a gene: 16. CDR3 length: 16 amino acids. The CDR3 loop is CASSILTGAIPNKLFF. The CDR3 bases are TGTGCCAGCAGCATCCTGACAGGGGCCATCCCGAATAAACTGTTTTTT.

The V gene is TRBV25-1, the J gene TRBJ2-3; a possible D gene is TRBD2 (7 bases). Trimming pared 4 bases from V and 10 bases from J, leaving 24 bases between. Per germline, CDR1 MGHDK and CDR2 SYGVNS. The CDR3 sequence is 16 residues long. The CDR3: CASSGQGGRAQSPQYF. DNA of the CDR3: TGTGCCAGCAGTGGTCAAGGGGGGAGGGCCCAGTCTCCGCAGTATTTT.

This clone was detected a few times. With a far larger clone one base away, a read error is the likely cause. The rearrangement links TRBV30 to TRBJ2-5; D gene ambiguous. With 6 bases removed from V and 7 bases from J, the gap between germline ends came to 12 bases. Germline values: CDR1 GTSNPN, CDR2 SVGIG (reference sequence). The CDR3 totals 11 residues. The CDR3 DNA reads TGTGCCTGTCCTCACTGCGGGACCCAGTACTTC. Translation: CACPHCGTQYF.

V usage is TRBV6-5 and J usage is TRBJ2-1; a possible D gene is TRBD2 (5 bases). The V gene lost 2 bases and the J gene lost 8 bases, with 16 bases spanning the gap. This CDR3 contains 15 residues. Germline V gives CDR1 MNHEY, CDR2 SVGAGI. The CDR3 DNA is TGTGCCAGCAGTTACGGTGAGCCTACCGGGGATGAGCAGTTCTTC. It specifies CASSYGEPTGDEQFF.

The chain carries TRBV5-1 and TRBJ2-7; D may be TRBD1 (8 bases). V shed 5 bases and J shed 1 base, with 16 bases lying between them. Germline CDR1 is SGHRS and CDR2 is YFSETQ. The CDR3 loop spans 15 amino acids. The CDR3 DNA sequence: TGCGCCAGCAGAACCCGGGGGGACAGGTCCTACGAGCAGTACTTC. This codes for CASRTRGDRSYEQYF.

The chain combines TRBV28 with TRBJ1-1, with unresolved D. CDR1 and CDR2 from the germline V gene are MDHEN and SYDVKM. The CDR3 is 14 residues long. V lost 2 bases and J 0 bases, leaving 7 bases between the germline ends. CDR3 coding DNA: TGTGCCAGCAGTTTAATAGAGCTGAACACTGAAGCTTTCTTT. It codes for CASSLIELNTEAFF. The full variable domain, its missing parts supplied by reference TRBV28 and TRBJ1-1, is DVKVTQSSRYLVKRTGEKVFLECVQDMDHENMFWYRQDPGLGLRLIYFSYDVKMKEKGDIPEGYSVSREKKERFSLILESASTNQTSMYLCASSLIELNTEAFFGQGTRLTVV.

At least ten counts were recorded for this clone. The DNA for the CDR3 is TGTGCCAGTAAAAACCCCCGGGGTGAAAAACTGTTTTTT. Protein: CASKNPRGEKLFF. This chain joins TRBV19 and TRBJ1-4, with D uncertain. Germline CDR1 reads LNHDA; CDR2 reads SQIVND (reference sequence). Trimming pared 7 bases from V and 7 bases from J, leaving 13 bases between. CDR3 length: 13 amino acids. The whole variable domain, filled in from reference TRBV19 and TRBJ1-4, reads DGGITQSPKYLFRKEGQNVTLSCEQNLNHDAMYWYRQDPGQGLRLIYYSQIVNDFQKGDIAEGYSVSREKKESFPLTVTSAQKNPTAFYLCASKNPRGEKLFFGSGTQLSVL.

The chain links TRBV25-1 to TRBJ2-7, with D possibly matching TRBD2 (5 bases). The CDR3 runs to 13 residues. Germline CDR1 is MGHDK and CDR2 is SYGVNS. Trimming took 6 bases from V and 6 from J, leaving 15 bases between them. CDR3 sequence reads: CASRLHNGGEQYF. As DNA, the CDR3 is TGTGCCAGCAGGCTCCACAATGGAGGCGAGCAGTACTTC.

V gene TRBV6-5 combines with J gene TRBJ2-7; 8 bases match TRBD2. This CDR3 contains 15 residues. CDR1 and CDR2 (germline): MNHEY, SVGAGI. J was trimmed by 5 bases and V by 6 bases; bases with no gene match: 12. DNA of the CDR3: TGTGCCAGCAGCGCCACTCTGGGCGGGAGGCACGAGCAGTACTTC. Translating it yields CASSATLGGRHEQYF.

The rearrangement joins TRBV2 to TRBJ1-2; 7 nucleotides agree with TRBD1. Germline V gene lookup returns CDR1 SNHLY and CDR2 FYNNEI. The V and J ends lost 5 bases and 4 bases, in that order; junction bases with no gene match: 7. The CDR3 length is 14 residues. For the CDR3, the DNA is TGTGCCAGCAGTATAACAGGGGACGGCTATGGCTACACCTTC. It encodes CASSITGDGYGYTF.

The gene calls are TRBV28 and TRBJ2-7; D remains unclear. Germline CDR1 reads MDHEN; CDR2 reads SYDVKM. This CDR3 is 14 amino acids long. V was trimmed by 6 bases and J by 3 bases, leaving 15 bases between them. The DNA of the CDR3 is TGTGCCAGCAGCCATCTCGACTCAGTCTACGAGCAGTACTTC. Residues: CASSHLDSVYEQYF.

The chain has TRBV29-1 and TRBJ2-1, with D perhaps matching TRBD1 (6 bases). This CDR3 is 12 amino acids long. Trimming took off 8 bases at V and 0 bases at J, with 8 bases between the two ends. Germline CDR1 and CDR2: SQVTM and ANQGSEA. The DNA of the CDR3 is TGCAGCAAGGGGGTCTCCTACAATGAGCAGTTCTTC. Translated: CSKGVSYNEQFF.

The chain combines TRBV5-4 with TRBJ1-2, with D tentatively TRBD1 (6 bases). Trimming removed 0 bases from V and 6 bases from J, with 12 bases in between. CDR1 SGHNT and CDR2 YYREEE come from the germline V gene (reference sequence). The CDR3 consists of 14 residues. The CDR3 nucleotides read TGTGCCAGCAGCTTGGTTCAGGGGAGGGATGGCTACACCTTC. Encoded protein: CASSLVQGRDGYTF.

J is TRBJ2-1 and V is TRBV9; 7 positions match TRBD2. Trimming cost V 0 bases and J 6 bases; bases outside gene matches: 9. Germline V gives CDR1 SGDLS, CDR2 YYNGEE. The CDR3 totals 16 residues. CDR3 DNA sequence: TGTGCCAGCAGCGTAGCGAGAGCGGGAAACCTCAATGAGCAGTTCTTC. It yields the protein CASSVARAGNLNEQFF.

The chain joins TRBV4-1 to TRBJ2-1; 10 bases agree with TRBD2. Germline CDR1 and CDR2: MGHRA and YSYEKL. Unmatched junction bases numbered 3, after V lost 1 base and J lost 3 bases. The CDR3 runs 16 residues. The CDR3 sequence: CASSQASGRGYNEQFF. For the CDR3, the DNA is TGCGCCAGCAGCCAAGCGAGCGGGAGGGGCTACAATGAGCAGTTCTTC.

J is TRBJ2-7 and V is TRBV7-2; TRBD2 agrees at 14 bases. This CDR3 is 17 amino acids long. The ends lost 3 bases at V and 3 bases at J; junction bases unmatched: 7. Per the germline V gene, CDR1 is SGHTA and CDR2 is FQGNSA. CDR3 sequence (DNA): TGTGCCAGCAGCTTCGGGACTAGCGGGAGTTCCAGCTACGAGCAGTACTTC. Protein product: CASSFGTSGSSSYEQYF.

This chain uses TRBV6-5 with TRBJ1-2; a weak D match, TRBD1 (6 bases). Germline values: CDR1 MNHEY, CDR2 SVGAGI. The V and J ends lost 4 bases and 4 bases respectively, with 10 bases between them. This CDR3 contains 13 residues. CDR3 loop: CASSFRGGYGYTF. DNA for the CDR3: TGTGCCAGCAGTTTCAGGGGTGGCTATGGCTACACCTTC.

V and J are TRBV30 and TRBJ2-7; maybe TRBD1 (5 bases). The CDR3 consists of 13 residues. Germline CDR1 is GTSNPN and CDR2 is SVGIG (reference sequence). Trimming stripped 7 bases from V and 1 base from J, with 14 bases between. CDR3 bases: TGTGCCTCTACCCAAGGGGTTTCCTACGAGCAGTACTTC. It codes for CASTQGVSYEQYF.